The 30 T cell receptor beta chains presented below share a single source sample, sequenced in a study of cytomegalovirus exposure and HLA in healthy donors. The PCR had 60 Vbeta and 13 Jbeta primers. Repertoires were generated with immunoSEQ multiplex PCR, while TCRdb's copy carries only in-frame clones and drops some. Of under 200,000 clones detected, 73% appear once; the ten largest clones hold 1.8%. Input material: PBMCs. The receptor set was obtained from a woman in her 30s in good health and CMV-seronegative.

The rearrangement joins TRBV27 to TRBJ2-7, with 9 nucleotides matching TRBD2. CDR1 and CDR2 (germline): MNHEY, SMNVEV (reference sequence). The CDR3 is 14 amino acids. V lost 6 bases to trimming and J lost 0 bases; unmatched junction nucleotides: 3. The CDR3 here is CASSRSGGSYEQYF. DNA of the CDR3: TGTGCCAGCAGCCGTAGCGGGGGCTCCTACGAGCAGTACTTC.

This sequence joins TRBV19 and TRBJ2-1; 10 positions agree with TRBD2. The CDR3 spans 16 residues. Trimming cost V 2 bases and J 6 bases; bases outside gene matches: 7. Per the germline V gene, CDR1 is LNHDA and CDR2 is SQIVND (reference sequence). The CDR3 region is CASSISGLAESNEQFF. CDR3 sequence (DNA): TGTGCCAGTAGTATATCAGGACTAGCGGAGTCCAATGAGCAGTTCTTC.

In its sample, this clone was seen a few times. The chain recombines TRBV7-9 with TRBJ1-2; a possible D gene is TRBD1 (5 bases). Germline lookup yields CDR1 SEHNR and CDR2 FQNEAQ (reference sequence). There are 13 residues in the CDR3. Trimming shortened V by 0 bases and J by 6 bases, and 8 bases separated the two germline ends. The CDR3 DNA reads TGTGCCAGCAGCTTAGCAGGGGCTGATGGCTACACCTTC. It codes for CASSLAGADGYTF.

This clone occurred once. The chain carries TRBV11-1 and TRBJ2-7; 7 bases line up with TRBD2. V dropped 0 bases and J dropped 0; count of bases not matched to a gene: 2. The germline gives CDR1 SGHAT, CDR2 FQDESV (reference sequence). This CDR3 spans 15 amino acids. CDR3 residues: CASSLAGGSSYEQYF. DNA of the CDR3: TGTGCCAGCAGCTTAGCCGGCGGGAGCTCCTACGAGCAGTACTTC.

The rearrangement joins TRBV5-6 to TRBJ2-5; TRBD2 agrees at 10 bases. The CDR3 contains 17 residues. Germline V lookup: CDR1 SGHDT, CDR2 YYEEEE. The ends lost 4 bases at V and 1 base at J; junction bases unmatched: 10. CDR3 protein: CASSAPLAGVIQETQYF. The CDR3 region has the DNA TGTGCCAGCAGCGCCCCCCTAGCGGGGGTTATCCAAGAGACCCAGTACTTC.

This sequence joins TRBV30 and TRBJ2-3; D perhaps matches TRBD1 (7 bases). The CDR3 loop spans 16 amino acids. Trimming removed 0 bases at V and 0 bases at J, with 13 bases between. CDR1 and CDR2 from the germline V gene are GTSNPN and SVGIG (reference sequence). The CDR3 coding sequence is TGTGCCTGGAGTGTAGGGGGCGGGGATAGCACAGATACGCAGTATTTT. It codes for CAWSVGGGDSTDTQYF.

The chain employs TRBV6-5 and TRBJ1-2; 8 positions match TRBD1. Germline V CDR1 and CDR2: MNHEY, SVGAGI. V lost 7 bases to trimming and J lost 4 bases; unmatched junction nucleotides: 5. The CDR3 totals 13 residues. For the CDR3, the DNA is TGTGCCAGCACCGGACAGGGAACCTATGGCTACACCTTC. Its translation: CASTGQGTYGYTF.

The CDR3 here is CASSQRRDSTSLTDTQYF. In nucleotides, the CDR3 is TGTGCCAGCAGCCAAAGACGAGACTCCACCAGCCTCACAGATACGCAGTATTTT. This rearrangement joins TRBV11-2 to TRBJ2-3; D is unresolved. The length of the CDR3 is 18 residues. Germline CDR1 and CDR2: SGHAT and FQNNGV. V shed 5 bases and J shed 2 bases, with 23 bases lying between them.

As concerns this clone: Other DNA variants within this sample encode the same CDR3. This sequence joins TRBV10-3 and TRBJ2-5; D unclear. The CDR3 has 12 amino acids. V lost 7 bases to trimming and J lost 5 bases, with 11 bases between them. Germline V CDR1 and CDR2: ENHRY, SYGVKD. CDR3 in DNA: TGTGCCATCAAAGCAGGAAATGAGACCCAGTACTTC. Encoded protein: CAIKAGNETQYF.

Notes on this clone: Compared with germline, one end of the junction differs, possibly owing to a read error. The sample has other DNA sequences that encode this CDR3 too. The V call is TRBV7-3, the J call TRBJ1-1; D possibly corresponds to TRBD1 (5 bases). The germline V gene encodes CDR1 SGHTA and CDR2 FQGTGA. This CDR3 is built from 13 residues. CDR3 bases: TGTGCCAGCAGCCTAACCGGGGGAACTGAAGCTTTCTTT. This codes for CASSLTGGTEAFF.

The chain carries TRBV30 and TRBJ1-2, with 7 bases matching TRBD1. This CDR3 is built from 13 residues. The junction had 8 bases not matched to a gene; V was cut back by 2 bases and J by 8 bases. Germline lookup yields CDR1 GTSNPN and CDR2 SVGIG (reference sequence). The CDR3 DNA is TGTGCCTGGAGTAAGGGACAGAACTGCGGCTACACCTTC. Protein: CAWSKGQNCGYTF.

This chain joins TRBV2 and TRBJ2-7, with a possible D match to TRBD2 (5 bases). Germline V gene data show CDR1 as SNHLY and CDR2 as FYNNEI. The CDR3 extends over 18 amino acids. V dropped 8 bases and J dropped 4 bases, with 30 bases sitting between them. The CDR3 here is CASYEVPSSWSSLYEQYF. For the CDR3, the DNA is TGTGCCAGCTACGAGGTTCCCTCTAGCTGGAGCTCCCTGTACGAGCAGTACTTC.

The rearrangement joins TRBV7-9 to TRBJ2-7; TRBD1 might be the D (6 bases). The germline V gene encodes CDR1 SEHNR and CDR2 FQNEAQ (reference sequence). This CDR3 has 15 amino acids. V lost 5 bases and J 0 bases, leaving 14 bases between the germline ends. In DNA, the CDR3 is TGTGCCAGCAGCCACCGGGACACGAGCTCCTACGAGCAGTACTTC. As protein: CASSHRDTSSYEQYF.

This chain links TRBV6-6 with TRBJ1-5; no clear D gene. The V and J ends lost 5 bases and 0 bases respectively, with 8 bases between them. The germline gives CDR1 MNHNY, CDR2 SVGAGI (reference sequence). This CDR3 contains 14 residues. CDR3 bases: TGTGCCAGCAGTAAACAGAGTAGCAATCAGCCCCAGCATTTT. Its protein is CASSKQSSNQPQHF.

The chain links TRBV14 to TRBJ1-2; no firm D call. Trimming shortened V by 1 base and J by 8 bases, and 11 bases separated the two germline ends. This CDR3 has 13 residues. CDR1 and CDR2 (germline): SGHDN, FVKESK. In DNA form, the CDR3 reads TGTGCCAGCAGCCAAGGGCGGACGGGAGGCTACACCTTC. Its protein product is CASSQGRTGGYTF. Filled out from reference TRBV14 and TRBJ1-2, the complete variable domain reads EAGVTQFPSHSVIEKGQTVTLRCDPISGHDNLYWYRRVMGKEIKFLLHFVKESKQDESGMPNNRFLAERTGGTYSTLKVQPAELEDSGVYFCASSQGRTGGYTFGSGTRLTVV.

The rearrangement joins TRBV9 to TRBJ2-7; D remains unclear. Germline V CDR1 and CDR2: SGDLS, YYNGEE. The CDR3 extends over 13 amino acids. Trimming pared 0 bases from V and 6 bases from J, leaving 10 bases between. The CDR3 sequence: CASSVGGALEQYF. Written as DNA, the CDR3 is TGTGCCAGCAGCGTAGGAGGAGCTCTCGAGCAGTACTTC. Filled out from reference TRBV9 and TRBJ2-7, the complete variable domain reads DSGVTQTPKHLITATGQRVTLRCSPRSGDLSVYWYQQSLDQGLQFLIQYYNGEERAKGNILERFSAQQFPDLHSELNLSSLELGDSALYFCASSVGGALEQYFGPGTRLTVT.

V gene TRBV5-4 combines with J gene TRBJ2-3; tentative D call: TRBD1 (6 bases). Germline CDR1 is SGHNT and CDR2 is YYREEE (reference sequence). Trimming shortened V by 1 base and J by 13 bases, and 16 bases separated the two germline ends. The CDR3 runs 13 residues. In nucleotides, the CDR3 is TGTGCCAGCAGCTTGTCGGTTCGGGACAAGGAGTATTTT. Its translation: CASSLSVRDKEYF.

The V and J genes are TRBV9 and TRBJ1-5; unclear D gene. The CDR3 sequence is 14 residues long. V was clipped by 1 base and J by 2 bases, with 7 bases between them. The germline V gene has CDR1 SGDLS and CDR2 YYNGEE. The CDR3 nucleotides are TGTGCCAGCAGCGTATCTGGAGGCAATCAGCCCCAGCATTTT. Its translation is CASSVSGGNQPQHF.

CDR3 loop: CASSIEAFTEAFF. The DNA for the CDR3 is TGTGCCAGTAGTATCGAGGCGTTCACTGAAGCTTTCTTT. The rearrangement uses TRBV19 and TRBJ1-1, with no clear D. The germline V gene encodes CDR1 LNHDA and CDR2 SQIVND (reference sequence). Deletions cut 3 bases from V and 4 bases from J, with 9 bases between. CDR3 length equals 13 residues.

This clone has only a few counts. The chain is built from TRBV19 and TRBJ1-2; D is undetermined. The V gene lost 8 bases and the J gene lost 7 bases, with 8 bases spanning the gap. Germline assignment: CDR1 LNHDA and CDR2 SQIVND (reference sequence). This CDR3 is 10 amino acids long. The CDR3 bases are TGTGCCAGTCGGGGTGGTGGCTACACCTTC. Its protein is CASRGGGYTF. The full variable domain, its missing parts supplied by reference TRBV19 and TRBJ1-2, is DGGITQSPKYLFRKEGQNVTLSCEQNLNHDAMYWYRQDPGQGLRLIYYSQIVNDFQKGDIAEGYSVSREKKESFPLTVTSAQKNPTAFYLCASRGGGYTFGSGTRLTVV.

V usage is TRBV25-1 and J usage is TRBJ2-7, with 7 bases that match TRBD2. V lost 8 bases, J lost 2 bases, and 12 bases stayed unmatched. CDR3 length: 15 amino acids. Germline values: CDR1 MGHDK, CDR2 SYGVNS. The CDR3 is CASQSTSSGTYEQYF. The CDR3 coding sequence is TGTGCCAGCCAAAGTACTTCTAGCGGAACCTACGAGCAGTACTTC.

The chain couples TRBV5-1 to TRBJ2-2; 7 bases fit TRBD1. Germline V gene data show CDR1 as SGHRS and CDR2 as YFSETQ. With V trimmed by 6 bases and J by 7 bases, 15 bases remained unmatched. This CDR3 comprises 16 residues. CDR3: CASTPSQGDGIGELFF. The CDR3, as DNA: TGCGCCAGCACCCCGAGCCAGGGGGACGGCATCGGGGAGCTGTTTTTT. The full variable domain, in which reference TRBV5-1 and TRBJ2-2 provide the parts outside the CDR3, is KAGVTQTPRYLIKTRGQQVTLSCSPISGHRSVSWYQQTPGQGLQFLFEYFSETQRNKGNFPGRFSGRQFSNSRSEMNVSTLELGDSALYLCASTPSQGDGIGELFFGEGSRLTVL.

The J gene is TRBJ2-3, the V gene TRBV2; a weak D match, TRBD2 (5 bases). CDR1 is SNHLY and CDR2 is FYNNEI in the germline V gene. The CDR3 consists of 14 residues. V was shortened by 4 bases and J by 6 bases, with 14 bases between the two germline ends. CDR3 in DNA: TGTGCCAGCAGTGCCTTGGTAGCGTCCGATACGCAGTATTTT. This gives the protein CASSALVASDTQYF.

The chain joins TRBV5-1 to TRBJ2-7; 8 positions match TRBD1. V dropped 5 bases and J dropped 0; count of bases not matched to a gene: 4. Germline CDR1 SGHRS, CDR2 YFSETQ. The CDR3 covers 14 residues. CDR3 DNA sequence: TGCGCCAGCAGGGGACAGGCCGACTCCTACGAGCAGTACTTC. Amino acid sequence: CASRGQADSYEQYF. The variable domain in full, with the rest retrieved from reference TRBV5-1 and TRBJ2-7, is KAGVTQTPRYLIKTRGQQVTLSCSPISGHRSVSWYQQTPGQGLQFLFEYFSETQRNKGNFPGRFSGRQFSNSRSEMNVSTLELGDSALYLCASRGQADSYEQYFGPGTRLTVT.

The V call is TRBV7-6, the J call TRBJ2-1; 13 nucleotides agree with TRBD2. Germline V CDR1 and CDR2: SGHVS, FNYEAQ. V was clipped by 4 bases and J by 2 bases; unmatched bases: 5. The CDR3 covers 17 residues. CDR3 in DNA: TGTGCCAGCAGCTCCGGGACTAGCGGGGAAGCCTACAATGAGCAGTTCTTC. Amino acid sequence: CASSSGTSGEAYNEQFF.

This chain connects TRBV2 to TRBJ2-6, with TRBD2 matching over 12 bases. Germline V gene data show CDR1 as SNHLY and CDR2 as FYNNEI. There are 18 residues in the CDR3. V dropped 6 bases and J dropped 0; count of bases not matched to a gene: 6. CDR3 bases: TGTGCCAGCAGGAAAAGACTAGCGGGGGACTCTGGGGCCAACGTCCTGACTTTC. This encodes CASRKRLAGDSGANVLTF.

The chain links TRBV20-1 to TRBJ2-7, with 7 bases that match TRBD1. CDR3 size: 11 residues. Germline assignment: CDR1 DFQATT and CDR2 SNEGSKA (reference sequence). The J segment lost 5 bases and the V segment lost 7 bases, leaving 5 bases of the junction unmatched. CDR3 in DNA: TGCAGTGGACAGGGTACCCACGAGCAGTACTTC. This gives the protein CSGQGTHEQYF.

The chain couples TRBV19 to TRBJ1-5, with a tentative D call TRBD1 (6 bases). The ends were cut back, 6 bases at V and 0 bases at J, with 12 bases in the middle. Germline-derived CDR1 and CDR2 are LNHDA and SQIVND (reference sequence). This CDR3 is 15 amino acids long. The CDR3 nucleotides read TGTGCCAGTAGGACGGACAGATTTAGCAATCAGCCCCAGCATTTT. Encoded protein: CASRTDRFSNQPQHF.

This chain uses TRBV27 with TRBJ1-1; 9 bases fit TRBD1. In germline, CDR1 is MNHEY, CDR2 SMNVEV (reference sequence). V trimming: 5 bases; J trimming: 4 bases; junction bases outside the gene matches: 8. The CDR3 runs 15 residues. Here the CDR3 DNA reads TGTGCCAGCAGTAAGGACAGGGGTATAAGCACTGAAGCTTTCTTT. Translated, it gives CASSKDRGISTEAFF.

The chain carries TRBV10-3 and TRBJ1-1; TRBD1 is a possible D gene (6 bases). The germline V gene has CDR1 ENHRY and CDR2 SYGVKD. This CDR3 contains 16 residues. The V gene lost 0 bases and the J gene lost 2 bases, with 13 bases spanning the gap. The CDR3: CAISESGAGANTEAFF. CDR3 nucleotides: TGTGCCATCAGTGAGTCTGGTGCAGGGGCCAACACTGAAGCTTTCTTT.